This T cell receptor (beta chain) emerged from a study of CD8 T cells in ankylosing spondylitis. General study findings and limits: Characteristic of ankylosing spondylitis blood, it appeared, was a TCR beta motif comprising about eight highly homologous variants.

This clonotype has only a few counts. Its antigen is as yet unknown. V dropped 5 bases and J dropped 2 bases, with 10 bases sitting between them. This CDR3 contains 13 residues. Germline V gene lookup returns CDR1 MDHEN and CDR2 SYDVKM. A quantitative 5'-RACE method, one with molecular barcodes, was used to make TCR beta libraries. Using its own MiXCR run on the 5' RACE reads, TCRdb lists one record per CDR3 protein. The profile shows about 160,000 distinct CDR3 sequences, around 20% of them singletons. The chain recombines TRBV28 with TRBJ2-7; D is unresolved. This TCR derives from a male donor with ankylosing spondylitis or in good health (not recorded which). The sequenced material came from blood, either unsorted or a sorted T cell fraction (not recorded which). CDR3 amino acids: CASSPPPTYEQYF. The DNA of the CDR3 is TGTGCCAGCAGTCCTCCTCCGACCTACGAGCAGTACTTC.